This TCR beta chain was obtained from a study of shared clonotypes between healthy human individuals. Profiling relied on immunoSEQ multiplex PCR, and the TCRdb table lists in-frame clones only, not all of them. In the table there are about 2 million clones, 95% of which are singletons. The CDR3 extends over 18 amino acids. Germline V gene lookup returns CDR1 SGHTA and CDR2 FQGTGA. Unmatched junction bases numbered 12, after V lost 5 bases and J lost 0 bases. J is TRBJ2-5 and V is TRBV7-3, with TRBD2 matching 10 bases. This clonotype was obtained from a man between 18 and 35 years old in good health. Sequenced sample: naive CD4+ T cells sorted from blood. Subset in this sample: CD45RA+ positively selected. CDR3 in DNA: TGTGCCAGCAGCCCCGCGGCTAGCGGGGGAATTTACCAAGAGACCCAGTACTTC. Residues: CASSPAASGGIYQETQYF.